The T cell receptor beta chain described here comes from a study of OX40 agonist ivuxolimab in advanced cancers. Using immunoSEQ multiplex PCR, the repertoire was profiled, and TCRdb retains in-frame clones only, with some absent. The table lists nearly 55,000 clones, roughly 89% of them singletons, with approximately 1.5% in the top ten. Germline V gene lookup returns CDR1 MNHEY and CDR2 SVGAGI. V lost 5 bases and J lost 6, with 12 bases in between. The CDR3 contains 13 residues. The TCR was taken from an adult with an advanced solid tumor such as melanoma, head and neck, liver or kidney cancer. Material: CD4+ or CD8+ T cells sorted from blood, obtained in a trial of the OX40 agonist ivuxolimab. The V call is TRBV6-5, the J call TRBJ2-3, with a tentative D call TRBD2 (7 bases). DNA of the CDR3: TGTGCCAGCAGTGGGGGGGGGCTTGATACGCAGTATTTT. This encodes CASSGGGLDTQYF.